This entry describes one T cell receptor (beta chain). This sample stems from a study of control samples from healthy donors and cancer patients. The germline V gene encodes CDR1 SGHTA and CDR2 FQGTGA. The CDR3 runs to 15 residues. Germline trimming cut 3 bases from V and 3 bases from J; bases unmatched to any gene: 0. Only in-frame clones appear in the TCRdb table, and some are missing; sequencing was by immunoSEQ multiplex PCR. The sample lists about 180,000 clones, over 85% occurring once. Sequenced: blood. The chain uses TRBV7-3 and TRBJ2-2; 11 bases are shared with TRBD1. This TCR was sampled from a man aged 25-45 years in good health. For the CDR3, the DNA is TGTGCCAGCAGCTTGGGACAGGGGGACACCGGGGAGCTGTTTTTT. Protein sequence: CASSLGQGDTGELFF.